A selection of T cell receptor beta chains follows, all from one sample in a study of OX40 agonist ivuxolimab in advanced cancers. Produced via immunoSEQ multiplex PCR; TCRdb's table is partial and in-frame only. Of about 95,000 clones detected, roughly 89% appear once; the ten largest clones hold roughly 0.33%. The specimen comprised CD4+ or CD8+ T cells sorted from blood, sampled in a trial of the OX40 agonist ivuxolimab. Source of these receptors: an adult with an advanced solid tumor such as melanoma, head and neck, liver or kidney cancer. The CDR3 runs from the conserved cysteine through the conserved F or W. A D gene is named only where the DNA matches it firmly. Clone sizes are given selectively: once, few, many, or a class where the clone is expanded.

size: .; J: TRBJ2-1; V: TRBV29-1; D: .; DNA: TGCAGCGTTAGAGCGCAGACCTACAATGAGCAGTTCTTC; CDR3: CSVRAQTYNEQFF
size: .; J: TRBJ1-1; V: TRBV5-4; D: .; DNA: TGTGCCAGCAGCGGGGGGCGGGGCGGAACTGAAGCTTTCTTT; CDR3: CASSGGRGGTEAFF
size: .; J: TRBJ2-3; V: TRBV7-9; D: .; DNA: TGTGCCAGCAGCTTGATCCCCAACAAAGATACGCAGTATTTT; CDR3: CASSLIPNKDTQYF
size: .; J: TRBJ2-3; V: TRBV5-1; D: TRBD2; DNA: TGCGCCAGCAGCTTGGCCTCTAGCGGAGGCACAGATACGCAGTATTTT; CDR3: CASSLASSGGTDTQYF
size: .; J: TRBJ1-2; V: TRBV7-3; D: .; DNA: TGTGCCAGCAGCGATGGGCCCGGGTCCAACTATGGCTACACCTTC; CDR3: CASSDGPGSNYGYTF
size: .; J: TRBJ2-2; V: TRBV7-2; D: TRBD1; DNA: TGTGCCAGCAGTCAAAACCAGGGGGCGATCGCCGGGGAGCTGTTTTTT; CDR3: CASSQNQGAIAGELFF
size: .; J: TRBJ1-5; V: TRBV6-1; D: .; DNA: TGTGCCAGCATCCTGGCCCACAGCAATCAGCCCCAGCATTTT; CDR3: CASILAHSNQPQHF
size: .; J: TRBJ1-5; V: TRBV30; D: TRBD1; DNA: TGTGCCTGGAGAGGGACAGGGAATCAGCCCCAGCATTTT; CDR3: CAWRGTGNQPQHF
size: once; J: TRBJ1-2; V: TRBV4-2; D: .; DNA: TGTGCCAGCAGCCAAGAGGGCCCTAACTATGGCTACACCTTC; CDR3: CASSQEGPNYGYTF
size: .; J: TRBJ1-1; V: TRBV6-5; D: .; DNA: TGTGCCAGCAGAGGGGGTGACGGAATAGGGACTGAAGCTTTCTTT; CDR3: CASRGGDGIGTEAFF